This T cell receptor (beta chain) stems from a study of shared clonotypes between healthy human individuals. Study-wide findings and caveats: Naive subsets generally had larger estimated richness than memory subsets.

Germline trimming cut 10 bases from V and 3 bases from J; bases unmatched to any gene: 5. This CDR3 has 12 amino acids. CDR1 SNHLY and CDR2 FYNNEI come from the germline V gene. About this clone: Its specificity is not known.

Genomic DNA of each subset was evenly split across several immunoSEQ plates. The repertoire was sequenced with immunoSEQ multiplex PCR; TCRdb's copy has only in-frame clones and lacks some. Found here are a few million clones, 93% of them singletons; the top ten hold 0.35% to 0.45%. Nashville, Tennessee was home to all donors, who were Caucasian adults. Material: naive CD4+ T cells from PBMCs. Noted subset: CD45RA+ positively selected. The chain combines TRBV2 with TRBJ1-1; 7 positions match TRBD1. The source of this sequence is a man between 18 and 35 years old in good health. Some clones in this sample may be carry-over from other donors' samples. This CDR3 is CATRDSYTEAFF. The DNA for the CDR3 is TGTGCCACCAGGGACAGTTACACTGAAGCTTTCTTT.